This T cell receptor (beta chain) was sequenced for a study of T cells in women clearing cervical HPV infection. Profiled with immunoSEQ multiplex PCR; TCRdb holds only in-frame clones, not every one. Found here are about 23,000 clones; the top ten clones hold about 9%. HPV was found by MY09/MY11 PCR and dot-blot genotyping. The CDR3 length is 17 residues. Germline V gene data show CDR1 as ENHRY and CDR2 as SYGVKD. V shed 1 base and J 6 bases; nucleotides not matched to a gene: 12. Study-wide points: Controls had more TRBV6-7 (approximately 0.15%) than cases (roughly 0.11%).

Notes on this clone: The antigen is not known. Sequencing ends 3 residues short of the CDR3 end; the germline J gene provides the rest.

Sequences were obtained from blood buffy coat. This clonotype was sampled from a woman aged 18 to 69 with a cervical HPV16 infection that either progressed to CIN3+ or cleared (not recorded which). The chain has TRBV10-3 and TRBJ2-3; 8 nucleotides align to TRBD1. CDR3 DNA (partial): TGTGCCATCAGTGAGTATCGGACAGGGTCTTACTCGGATACG. Protein product: CAISEYRTGSYSDT. The whole CDR3 region reads CAISEYRTGSYSDTQYF.